A selection of T cell receptor beta chains follows, all from one sample in a study of cytotoxic CD8 clonotypes in ibrutinib-treated CLL. Measured with immunoSEQ multiplex PCR; TCRdb has only the in-frame clones, and not every one. This table holds roughly 54,000 clones, roughly three fifths found once. This sample comprised PBMCs, obtained after 24 months of ibrutinib treatment. Receptors were obtained from a human donor with chronic lymphocytic leukemia. CDR3s include the opening cysteine and the closing phenylalanine or tryptophan. Each record gives: D gene, J gene, V gene, clone size, CDR3 protein, CDR3 DNA. The D gene is left open where the match is weak. Size tells how often a clone was seen (once, few, many) or the class of an expanded clone, and some rows leave it out.

TRBD1	TRBJ1-5	TRBV5-6	-	CASSLADRVGQPQHF	TGTGCCAGCAGCTTGGCGGACAGGGTGGGTCAGCCCCAGCATTTT
TRBD2	TRBJ2-3	TRBV11-2	few	CASSLVAGGWADTQYF	TGTGCCAGCAGCTTAGTGGCGGGAGGGTGGGCGGATACGCAGTATTTT
-	TRBJ1-5	TRBV6-5	few	CASSTGGFNQPQHF	TGTGCCAGCAGTACCGGCGGCTTTAATCAGCCCCAGCATTTT
TRBD1	TRBJ2-7	TRBV13	-	CASSVQGEFGSSYEQYF	TGTGCCAGCAGCGTACAGGGGGAATTTGGTAGCTCCTACGAGCAGTACTTC
-	TRBJ1-2	TRBV5-1	many	CASSPLTRPGTDYGYTF	TGCGCCAGCAGCCCTTTGACTAGACCCGGGACGGACTATGGCTACACCTTC
-	TRBJ1-5	TRBV7-9	-	CASSSSGGGLSNQPQHF	TGTGCCAGCAGCTCCAGCGGGGGGGGGCTAAGCAATCAGCCCCAGCATTTT
TRBD2	TRBJ2-3	TRBV5-6	-	CASSLAILGLAGTDTQYF	TGTGCCAGCAGCTTGGCCATCCTGGGACTAGCGGGGACAGATACGCAGTATTTT
TRBD2	TRBJ2-7	TRBV27	few	CASKIGGGSGYEQYF	TGTGCCAGCAAGATTGGAGGCGGGAGCGGGTACGAGCAGTACTTC
TRBD1	TRBJ1-5	TRBV23-1	-	CASSQTGQGEQPQHF	TGCGCCAGCAGTCAGACGGGACAGGGGGAACAGCCCCAGCATTTT
TRBD2	TRBJ2-5	TRBV10-2	-	CASTSGGETQYF	TGCGCCAGCACTTCGGGGGGAGAGACCCAGTACTTC
TRBD2	TRBJ2-7	TRBV4-2	-	CASSQEIAGARGGYEQYF	TGTGCCAGCAGCCAAGAAATAGCGGGGGCGAGGGGAGGCTACGAGCAGTACTTC
TRBD1	TRBJ1-1	TRBV4-2	-	CASSRTGQASSEAFF	TGTGCCAGCAGCCGAACGGGACAGGCTAGTTCTGAAGCTTTCTTT
-	TRBJ1-2	TRBV2	-	CASSASGPPYGYTF	TGTGCCAGCAGTGCCTCGGGCCCACCCTATGGCTACACCTTC
TRBD1	TRBJ2-7	TRBV7-8	few	CASSLTRTGGEQYF	TGTGCCAGCAGCCTAACCCGGACAGGGGGCGAGCAGTACTTC
-	TRBJ2-2	TRBV9	once	CASSVAKYGELFF	TGTGCCAGCAGCGTAGCGAAGTACGGGGAGCTGTTTTTT
TRBD1	TRBJ2-1	TRBV7-9	few	CASSSTGQGDYNEQFF	TGTGCCAGCAGCTCAACTGGACAGGGGGACTACAATGAGCAGTTCTTC
-	TRBJ1-2	TRBV5-6	-	CASSRTGYGYTF	TGTGCCAGCAGCCGGACGGGCTATGGCTACACCTTC
-	TRBJ2-2	TRBV6-5	-	CASSDLGDTGELFF	TGTGCCAGTTCGGATCTGGGGGACACCGGGGAGCTGTTTTTT
-	TRBJ2-7	TRBV4-2	-	CASSQEVTGRAQYF	TGTGCCAGCAGCCAAGAGGTGACAGGGAGGGCACAGTACTTC
TRBD1	TRBJ2-5	TRBV2	-	CASSAGTGGKETQYF	TGTGCCAGCAGTGCCGGGACAGGGGGAAAAGAGACCCAGTACTTC
-	TRBJ2-5	TRBV4-2	-	CASSQDFGLGEETQYF	TGTGCCAGCAGCCAAGATTTTGGTCTGGGAGAAGAGACCCAGTACTTC
TRBD1	TRBJ2-6	TRBV2	-	CASSPDRGESGANVLTF	TGTGCCAGCAGTCCTGACAGGGGAGAGTCTGGGGCCAACGTCCTGACTTTC
-	TRBJ2-3	TRBV5-6	-	CASSKGRSTDTQYF	TGTGCCAGCAGCAAGGGACGGAGCACAGATACGCAGTATTTT
-	TRBJ1-2	TRBV20-1	-	CSLGQDGYTF	TGCAGTCTAGGGCAGGACGGCTACACCTTC
TRBD1	TRBJ2-1	TRBV2	-	CASRGTGGNEQFF	TGTGCCAGCAGGGGGACAGGGGGGAATGAGCAGTTCTTC
TRBD1	TRBJ2-6	TRBV5-1	-	CASSTGQGASGANVLTF	TGCGCCAGCAGCACGGGACAGGGGGCTTCTGGGGCCAACGTCCTGACTTTC
TRBD2	TRBJ2-5	TRBV4-2	-	CASSQESGGPEETQYF	TGTGCCAGCAGCCAGGAGAGCGGGGGGCCCGAGGAGACCCAGTACTTC
-	TRBJ1-2	TRBV15	-	CATSTGTAGLGYTF	TGTGCCACCAGCACCGGGACGGCCGGACTTGGCTACACCTTC
-	TRBJ1-1	TRBV5-1	-	CASSRQGPNTEAFF	TGCGCCAGCAGCCGGCAGGGACCGAACACTGAAGCTTTCTTT
-	TRBJ2-7	TRBV10-3	-	CAISVRGRTYEQYF	TGTGCCATCAGTGTGCGCGGCCGGACCTACGAGCAGTACTTC
TRBD1	TRBJ2-4	TRBV5-4	-	CASSSQGAQDKNIQYF	TGTGCCAGCAGCTCACAGGGGGCGCAGGACAAAAACATTCAGTACTTC
TRBD1	TRBJ1-5	TRBV19	-	CASSGQGPSNQPQHF	TGTGCCAGTAGTGGACAGGGCCCTAGCAATCAGCCCCAGCATTTT
TRBD2	TRBJ2-3	TRBV2	-	CASSRTSGGPLRDTQYF	TGTGCCAGCAGCCGGACTAGCGGGGGCCCCTTAAGAGATACGCAGTATTTT
TRBD2	TRBJ2-1	TRBV5-4	-	CASSPGTSGTAYNEQFF	TGTGCCAGCAGCCCGGGGACTAGCGGGACCGCCTACAATGAGCAGTTCTTC
TRBD1	TRBJ1-2	TRBV29-1	-	CSVGGTDYGYTF	TGCAGCGTTGGGGGGACAGATTATGGCTACACCTTC
TRBD1	TRBJ1-2	TRBV29-1	-	CSVQRQGGGYTF	TGCAGCGTTCAGAGACAGGGGGGAGGCTACACCTTC
TRBD1	TRBJ2-2	TRBV6-5	-	CASSYRPGTGVGELFF	TGTGCCAGCAGTTACAGACCCGGGACAGGGGTAGGGGAGCTGTTTTTT
-	TRBJ1-6	TRBV5-4	few	CASSLEGLSSPLHF	TGTGCCAGCAGCTTGGAGGGGCTGAGTTCACCCCTCCACTTT
TRBD2	TRBJ2-3	TRBV6-4	-	CASSDTTPGLAGSTDTQYF	TGTGCCAGCAGTGACACCACTCCGGGACTAGCGGGGTCCACAGATACGCAGTATTTT
TRBD1	TRBJ1-1	TRBV2	-	CASSHPGGEAFF	TGTGCCAGCAGTCACCCAGGGGGAGAAGCTTTCTTT
TRBD1	TRBJ1-1	TRBV5-1	-	CASSLRGGTEAFF	TGCGCCAGCAGCCTCAGGGGGGGCACTGAAGCTTTCTTT
-	TRBJ1-2	TRBV6-1	few	CASSDWVGYTF	TGTGCCAGCAGTGATTGGGTTGGCTACACCTTC
-	TRBJ1-4	TRBV4-2	-	CASSQDGGGLGEKLFF	TGTGCCAGCAGCCAAGATGGGGGAGGGCTTGGTGAAAAACTGTTTTTT
TRBD2	TRBJ2-1	TRBV9	-	CASSAGTSGYNEQFF	TGTGCCAGCAGCGCCGGGACTAGCGGTTACAATGAGCAGTTCTTC
-	TRBJ1-2	TRBV7-4	-	CARGVARGYTF	TGTGCCAGGGGAGTGGCCAGAGGCTACACCTTC
-	TRBJ1-1	TRBV10-2	-	CASRAYIGGPNTEAFF	TGCGCCAGCAGGGCCTATATAGGAGGGCCGAACACTGAAGCTTTCTTT
TRBD2	TRBJ2-2	TRBV9	-	CASSVQTPTSGNTGELFF	TGTGCCAGCAGCGTTCAAACCCCGACTAGCGGGAACACCGGGGAGCTGTTTTTT
-	TRBJ1-3	TRBV5-1	-	CASSLTTTGNTIYF	TGCGCCAGCAGCTTAACAACAACTGGAAACACCATATATTTT
-	TRBJ1-6	TRBV16	-	CASSQYGSYNSPLHF	TGTGCCAGCAGCCAATATGGCTCCTATAATTCACCCCTCCACTTT
TRBD1	TRBJ1-2	TRBV18	-	CASSRDRGPNYGYTF	TGTGCCAGCTCACGGGACAGGGGCCCTAACTATGGCTACACCTTC
TRBD2	TRBJ2-7	TRBV4-2	few	CASSQDRTGGEQYF	TGTGCCAGCAGCCAAGACCGAACGGGGGGCGAGCAGTACTTC
-	TRBJ2-3	TRBV29-1	once	CSVDVSTDTQYF	TGCAGCGTTGATGTGTCCACAGATACGCAGTATTTT
-	TRBJ1-1	TRBV5-4	few	CASSLEVAAMNTEAFF	TGTGCCAGCAGCTTGGAAGTGGCAGCGATGAACACTGAAGCTTTCTTT
-	TRBJ2-3	TRBV6-1	-	CASSEGPTDTQYF	TGTGCCAGCAGTGAAGGGCCCACAGATACGCAGTATTTT
-	TRBJ2-3	TRBV5-1	-	CASSFRGSPTDTQYF	TGCGCCAGCAGCTTCCGGGGATCACCCACAGATACGCAGTATTTT